The 10 T cell receptor beta chains below all came from one sample that was sequenced in a study of CD8 T cells in ankylosing spondylitis. TCRdb used MiXCR to reprocess the 5' RACE reads, holding one entry per CDR3 protein. The table records just over 300,000 distinct CDR3 sequences, around 20% of them present only once. Sequenced: blood, either unsorted or a sorted T cell fraction (not recorded which). The receptors here all came from a female donor with ankylosing spondylitis or in good health (not recorded which).

The V call is TRBV12-3 or TRBV12-4, the J call TRBJ2-1, with unresolved D. The ends were cut back, 3 bases at V and 7 bases at J, with 10 bases in the middle. This CDR3 has 13 residues. The CDR3 coding sequence is TGTGCCAGCAGTTTCCCTTCCACTAATGAGCAGTTCTTC. Encoded protein: CASSFPSTNEQFF.

At least ten counts were recorded for this clonotype. This chain uses TRBV29-1 with TRBJ2-5; TRBD2 matches 8 bases. The J segment lost 3 bases and the V segment lost 8 bases, leaving 8 bases of the junction unmatched. The CDR3 totals 13 residues. From germline, CDR1 is SQVTM and CDR2 ANQGSEA. The CDR3 spells CSTLGSGEETQYF. In DNA, the CDR3 is TGCAGCACCCTAGGTAGCGGGGAAGAGACCCAGTACTTC.

The table lists this clonotype with many counts. The chain carries TRBV20-1 and TRBJ2-7, with a possible D match to TRBD2 (5 bases). CDR1 is DFQATT and CDR2 is SNEGSKA in the germline V gene (reference sequence). This CDR3 has 12 amino acids. V lost 7 bases and J 2 bases, leaving 12 bases between the germline ends. CDR3 sequence reads: CSVTGTAYEQYF. The CDR3 bases are TGCAGTGTTACGGGAACCGCCTACGAGCAGTACTTC.

The chain uses TRBV12-3 or TRBV12-4 and TRBJ1-3; D perhaps matches TRBD1 (5 bases). The CDR3 is 15 residues long. V lost 3 bases to trimming and J lost 2 bases, with 11 bases between them. The CDR3, as DNA: TGTGCCAGCAGTTTCGGCAGGGTGCCTGGAAACACCATATATTTT. Amino acids: CASSFGRVPGNTIYF.

This clonotype was seen more than once but under ten times. The chain links TRBV20-1 to TRBJ2-1; 10 bases agree with TRBD2. The V segment lost 1 base and the J segment 1 base; nucleotides outside the gene matches: 4. CDR1 is DFQATT, CDR2 SNEGSKA, per germline (reference sequence). This CDR3 is 16 amino acids long. CDR3: CSARGKAGGSYNEQFF. In DNA, the CDR3 is TGCAGTGCTAGAGGTAAAGCGGGAGGGTCCTACAATGAGCAGTTCTTC.

This clonotype occurred many times. CDR3 protein: CASSREGTEAFF. The CDR3 nucleotides are TGCGCCAGCAGCCGGGAAGGAACTGAAGCTTTCTTT. This rearrangement joins TRBV4-3 to TRBJ1-1; the D is unclear. There are 12 residues in the CDR3. V gave up 4 bases and J gave up 5 bases, with 8 bases separating them. Per the germline V gene, CDR1 is LGHNA and CDR2 is YSLEER.

The chain is built from TRBV20-1 and TRBJ2-5; 8 bases are shared with TRBD2. The CDR3 has 14 residues. With 3 bases clipped from V and 4 bases from J, the junction kept 7 bases outside the gene matches. CDR1 is DFQATT, CDR2 SNEGSKA, per germline (reference sequence). For the CDR3, the DNA is TGCAGTGCTAGCAGCAGCGGGAGAAGAGAGACCCAGTACTTC. It translates to CSASSSGRRETQYF.

This rearrangement joins TRBV6-1 to TRBJ1-2, with 12 bases that match TRBD1. The V gene end was trimmed by 0 bases and the J gene end by 8 bases; junction bases not matched to a gene: 7. Germline CDR1 and CDR2: MNHNS and SASEGT. This CDR3 comprises 16 residues. The CDR3 region is CASSEAGDRGLGGYTF. The CDR3 nucleotides read TGTGCCAGCAGTGAAGCGGGGGACAGGGGGCTTGGAGGCTACACCTTC.

This clonotype was recorded many times. The chain has TRBV29-1 and TRBJ1-1; D ambiguous. Between the trimmed V and J ends, which lost 7 bases and 0 bases, there was a span of 15 bases. CDR1 and CDR2 from the germline V gene are SQVTM and ANQGSEA. The CDR3 has 14 amino acids. The CDR3 protein is CSARRQEMNTEAFF. In DNA, the CDR3 is TGCAGCGCCCGGAGGCAGGAGATGAACACTGAAGCTTTCTTT.

Note on this clonotype: Given a much more abundant clone one base away, this may be a read error. The CDR3 here is CASRFQRAETQYF. The CDR3 bases are TGTGCCAGCAGGTTCCAGCGGGCGGAGACCCAGTACTTC. The gene calls are TRBV12-3 or TRBV12-4 and TRBJ2-5, with D possibly being TRBD2 (6 bases). The V end lost 6 bases, the J end lost 5 bases, and 13 bases lay between the germline ends. CDR3 length: 13 amino acids.